This T cell receptor (beta chain) is drawn from a study of T cell responses to AZD1222 COVID-19 vaccine. On this clone itself: The target antigen is unknown.

Some clones are missing from TCRdb's copy, which holds only in-frame ones; the method was immunoSEQ multiplex PCR. The sample contains around 100,000 clones, almost 90% of which appear only once. The CDR3 runs to 11 residues. V was trimmed by 7 bases and J by 4 bases, leaving 7 bases between them. The germline V gene encodes CDR1 LGHNT and CDR2 FRNRAP. Points from the study as a whole: Unmutated regions of variants are reportedly targeted by nearly half of spike-specific TCRs.

Sequenced here: peripheral blood, sampled on day 0 of AZD1222 vaccination. V and J are TRBV12-5 and TRBJ2-5, with unresolved D. The origin of this receptor is an adult in good health. The DNA for the CDR3 is TGTGCTAGTGCCGGGCGAGAGACCCAGTACTTC. Translated, it gives CASAGRETQYF.